This T cell receptor (beta chain) was recovered during a study of T cells in Graves' hyperthyroidism and ophthalmopathy. Study conclusions and caveats: Using 13 V-J features, a model discriminated ophthalmopathy from stable hyperthyroidism. The blood repertoire included most of the expanded thyroid clonotypes above 0.001. Ophthalmopathy was model-predicted a median approximately 6.9 months pre-onset.

Amplification yielded TCR beta CDR3 regions, with RNA transcripts as the source. First-round RT-PCR with HTBI primers amplified the TCR CDR3 region. TCRdb passed the multiplex PCR reads through MiXCR, listing each CDR3 protein once. Altogether about 95,000 distinct CDR3 sequences are present, roughly 40% being singletons, with the ten largest covering roughly 10%. Trimming cost V 7 bases and J 8 bases, with 14 bases left between them. The CDR3 extends over 13 amino acids. Germline V gene sequence: CDR1 LNHNV, CDR2 YYDKDF (reference sequence). This clonotype has a count of ten or more. No antigen is known for it.

The chain employs TRBV15 and TRBJ1-4; D not certain. Sequencing was carried out using peripheral blood or thyroid tissue (not recorded which). This receptor was obtained from a woman in her 30s with Graves' hyperthyroidism. The CDR3 coding sequence is TGTGCCACCACCTGGACGGTGGACGAAAAACTGTTTTTT. It is translated as CATTWTVDEKLFF.